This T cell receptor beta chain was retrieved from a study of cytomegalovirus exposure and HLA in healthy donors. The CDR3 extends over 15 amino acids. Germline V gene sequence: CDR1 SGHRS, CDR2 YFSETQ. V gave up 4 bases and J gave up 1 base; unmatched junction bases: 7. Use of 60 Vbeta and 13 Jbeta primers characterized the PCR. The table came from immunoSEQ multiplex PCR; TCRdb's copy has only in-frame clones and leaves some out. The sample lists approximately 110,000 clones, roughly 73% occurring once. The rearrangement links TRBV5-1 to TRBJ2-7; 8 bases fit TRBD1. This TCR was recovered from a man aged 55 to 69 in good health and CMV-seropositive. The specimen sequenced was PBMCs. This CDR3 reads CASSALGQGSYEQYF. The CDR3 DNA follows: TGCGCCAGCAGCGCTCTCGGACAGGGTTCCTACGAGCAGTACTTC.